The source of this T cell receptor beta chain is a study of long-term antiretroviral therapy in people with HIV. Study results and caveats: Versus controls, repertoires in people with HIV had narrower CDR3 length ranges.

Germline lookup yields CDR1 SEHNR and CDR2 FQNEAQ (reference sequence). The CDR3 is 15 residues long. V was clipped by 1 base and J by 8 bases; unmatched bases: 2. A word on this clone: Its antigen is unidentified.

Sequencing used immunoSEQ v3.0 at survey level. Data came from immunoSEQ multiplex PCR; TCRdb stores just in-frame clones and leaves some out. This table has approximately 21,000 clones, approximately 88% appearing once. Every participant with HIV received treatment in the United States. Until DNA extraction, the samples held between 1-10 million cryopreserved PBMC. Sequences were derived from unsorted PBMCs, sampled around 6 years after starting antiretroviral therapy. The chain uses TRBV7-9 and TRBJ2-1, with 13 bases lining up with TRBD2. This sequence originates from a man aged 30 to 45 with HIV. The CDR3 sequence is CASSLGTSGSDEQFF. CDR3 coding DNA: TGTGCCAGCAGCTTAGGGACTAGCGGGAGCGATGAGCAGTTCTTC. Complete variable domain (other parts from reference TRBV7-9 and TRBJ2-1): DTGVSQNPRHKITKRGQNVTFRCDPISEHNRLYWYRQTLGQGPEFLTYFQNEAQLEKSRLLSDRFSAERPKGSFSTLEIQRTEQGDSAMYLCASSLGTSGSDEQFFGPGTRLTVL.